This T cell receptor beta chain appears in the sequencing data of a study of CDR3 diversity in severe acne. This clonotype was seen many times. MiXCR, applied by TCRdb to the PCR reads, yields one record per CDR3 protein. The table includes over 85,000 distinct CDR3 sequences, 51% detected once. The source of this sequence is a male donor with acne. Sequencing was performed on blood.

Here the CDR3 reads CAISESDRMGNTIYF. Written as DNA, the CDR3 is TGTGCCATCAGTGAGTCCGACAGGATGGGAAACACCATATATTTT. This chain connects TRBV10-3 to TRBJ1-3; a possible D gene is TRBD1 (6 bases). V lost 0 bases to trimming and J lost 4 bases, with 10 bases between them. The CDR3 totals 15 residues. Germline V gives CDR1 ENHRY, CDR2 SYGVKD.